The entry below gives a single T cell receptor beta chain sequence along with its context. Its antigen is still unknown. These data come from a study of cytomegalovirus exposure and HLA in healthy donors. Both 60 Vbeta primers and 13 Jbeta primers went into the PCR. The table came from immunoSEQ multiplex PCR; TCRdb's copy has only in-frame clones and leaves some out. This sample has tens of thousands of clones; 72% occur once, and the top ten carry roughly an eighth. Whole-study results and caveats: In vitro work confirmed that three CMV-associated chains recognize CMV antigens. Donors belonging to an Asian-associated ancestry cluster reportedly showed fewer N-insertions in productive TCRs than the roughly 670-donor mean, according to what a later analysis found.

This TCR was recovered from a woman aged 40 to 49 in good health and CMV-seropositive. Sequenced sample: PBMCs.

CDR3 protein: CASSPGQAGGYTF. The CDR3 DNA reads TGTGCCAGCAGCCCCGGACAGGCAGGGGGCTACACCTTC. The chain has TRBV28 and TRBJ1-2; TRBD1 matches at 7 bases. Per the germline V gene, CDR1 is MDHEN and CDR2 is SYDVKM. The CDR3 runs to 13 residues. Trimming cost V 6 bases and J 8 bases; bases outside gene matches: 9.